This T cell receptor beta chain was recorded in a study of blood T cell repertoires in COVID-19. This CDR3 comprises 15 residues. V lost 1 base, J lost 3 bases, and 13 bases lay in between. Germline CDR1 and CDR2: SGDLS and YYNGEE. Sequencing used immunoSEQ multiplex PCR; TCRdb keeps in-frame clones, though not all of them. Among more than 300,000 clones, about 90% were seen once, and the ten largest hold around 5.9%. The sequenced sample was PBMCs or T cells enriched from blood (not recorded which). The rearrangement links TRBV9 to TRBJ2-5; TRBD2 is a possible D gene (5 bases). The source of this sequence is a woman under 40 who had recovered from COVID-19. Here the CDR3 reads CASSVSPAAEETQYF. In nucleotides, the CDR3 is TGTGCCAGCAGCGTATCGCCAGCGGCTGAAGAGACCCAGTACTTC.